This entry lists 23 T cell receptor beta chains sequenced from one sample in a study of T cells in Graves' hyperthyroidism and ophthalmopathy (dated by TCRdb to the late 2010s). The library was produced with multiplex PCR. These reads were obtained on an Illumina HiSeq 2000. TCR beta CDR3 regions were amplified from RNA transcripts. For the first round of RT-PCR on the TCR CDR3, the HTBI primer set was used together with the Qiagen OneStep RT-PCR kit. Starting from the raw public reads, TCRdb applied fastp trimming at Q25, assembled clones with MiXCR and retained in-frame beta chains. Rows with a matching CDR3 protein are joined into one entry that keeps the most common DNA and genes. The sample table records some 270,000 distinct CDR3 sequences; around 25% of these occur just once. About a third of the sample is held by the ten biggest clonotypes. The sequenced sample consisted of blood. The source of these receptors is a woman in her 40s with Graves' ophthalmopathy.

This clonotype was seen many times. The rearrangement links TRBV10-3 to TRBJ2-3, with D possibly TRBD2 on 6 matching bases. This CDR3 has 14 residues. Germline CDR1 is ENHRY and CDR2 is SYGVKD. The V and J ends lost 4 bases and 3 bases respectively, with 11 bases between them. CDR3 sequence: CAISVGSWTDTQYF. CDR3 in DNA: TGTGCCATCAGTGTCGGGAGTTGGACAGATACGCAGTATTTT.

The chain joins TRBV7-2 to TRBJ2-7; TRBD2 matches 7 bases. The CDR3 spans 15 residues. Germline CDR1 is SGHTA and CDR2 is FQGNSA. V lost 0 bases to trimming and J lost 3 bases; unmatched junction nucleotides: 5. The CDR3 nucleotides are TGTGCCAGCAGCTTAGCGTGGGAGGGGAACTACGAGCAGTACTTC. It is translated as CASSLAWEGNYEQYF.

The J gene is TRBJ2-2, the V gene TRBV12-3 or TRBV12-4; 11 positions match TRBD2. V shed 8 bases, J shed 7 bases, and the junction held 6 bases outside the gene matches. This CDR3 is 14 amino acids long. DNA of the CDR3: TGTGCCAGCCAAGGGACTAGCGGAAGCGGGGAGCTGTTTTTT. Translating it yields CASQGTSGSGELFF.

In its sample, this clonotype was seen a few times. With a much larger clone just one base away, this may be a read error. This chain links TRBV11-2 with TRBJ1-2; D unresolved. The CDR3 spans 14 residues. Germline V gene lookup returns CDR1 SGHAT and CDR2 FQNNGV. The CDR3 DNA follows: TGTGCCAGCATCTTAGCGGGTTTTGTAGATGGCTACACCTTC. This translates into CASILAGFVDGYTF. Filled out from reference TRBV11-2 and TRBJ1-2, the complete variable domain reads EAGVAQSPRYKIIEKRQSVAFWCNPISGHATLYWYQQILGQGPKLLIQFQNNGVVDDSQLPKDRFSAERLKGVDSTLKIQPAKLEDSAVYLCASILAGFVDGYTFGSGTRLTVV.

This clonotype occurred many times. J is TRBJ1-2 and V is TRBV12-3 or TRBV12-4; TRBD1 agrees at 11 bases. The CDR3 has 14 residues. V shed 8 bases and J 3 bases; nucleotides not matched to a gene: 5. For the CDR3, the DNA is TGTGCCAGCGGACAGGGGGCAACGGACTATGGCTACACCTTC. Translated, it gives CASGQGATDYGYTF.

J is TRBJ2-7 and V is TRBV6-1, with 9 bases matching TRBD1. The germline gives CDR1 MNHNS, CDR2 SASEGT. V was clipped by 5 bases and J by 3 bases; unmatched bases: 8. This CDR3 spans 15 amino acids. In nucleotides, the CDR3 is TGTGCCAGCAGTCCCGGGACAGGGACGAACTACGAGCAGTACTTC. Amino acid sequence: CASSPGTGTNYEQYF.

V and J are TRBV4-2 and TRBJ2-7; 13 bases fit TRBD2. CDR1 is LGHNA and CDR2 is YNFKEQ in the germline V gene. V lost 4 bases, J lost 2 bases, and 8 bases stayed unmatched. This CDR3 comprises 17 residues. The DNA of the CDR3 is TGTGCCAGCAGCCGCAACGCTGGGACTAGCGGGACCTACGAGCAGTACTTC. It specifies CASSRNAGTSGTYEQYF.

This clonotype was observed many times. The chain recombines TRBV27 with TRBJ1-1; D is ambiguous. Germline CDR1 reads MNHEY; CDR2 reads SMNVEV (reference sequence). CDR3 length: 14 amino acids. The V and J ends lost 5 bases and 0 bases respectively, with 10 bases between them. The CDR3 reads CASSPLGMNTEAFF. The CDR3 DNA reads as TGTGCCAGCAGTCCTTTGGGGATGAACACTGAAGCTTTCTTT.

CDR3 DNA: TGTGCCAGCAGGAGACTAGCCACATACGAGCAGTACTTC. The encoded protein is CASRRLATYEQYF. The V gene is TRBV6-1, the J gene TRBJ2-7; 7 nucleotides agree with TRBD2. J was trimmed by 4 bases and V by 6 bases; bases with no gene match: 6. The germline CDR1 and CDR2 sequences are MNHNS and SASEGT. The CDR3 extends over 13 amino acids.

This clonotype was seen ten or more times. For the CDR3, the DNA is TGTGCCAGCAGCTCCCGGACAGGGCATGGCTACACCTTC. It yields the protein CASSSRTGHGYTF. The chain employs TRBV7-8 and TRBJ1-2; 8 bases line up with TRBD1. V gave up 4 bases and J gave up 6 bases; unmatched junction bases: 4. Germline lookup yields CDR1 SGHVS and CDR2 FQNEAQ. The CDR3 totals 13 residues.

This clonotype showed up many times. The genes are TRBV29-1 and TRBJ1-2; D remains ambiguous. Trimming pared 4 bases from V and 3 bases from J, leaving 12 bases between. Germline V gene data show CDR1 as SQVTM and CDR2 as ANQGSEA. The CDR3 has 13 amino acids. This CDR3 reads CSVVAGGDYGYTF. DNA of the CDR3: TGCAGCGTTGTAGCCGGCGGGGACTATGGCTACACCTTC.

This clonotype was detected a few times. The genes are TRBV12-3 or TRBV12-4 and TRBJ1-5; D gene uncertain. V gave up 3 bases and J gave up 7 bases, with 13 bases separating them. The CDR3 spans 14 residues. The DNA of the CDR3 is TGTGCCAGCAGTTTCGGGCCGCGGGGACAGCCCCAGCATTTT. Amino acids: CASSFGPRGQPQHF.

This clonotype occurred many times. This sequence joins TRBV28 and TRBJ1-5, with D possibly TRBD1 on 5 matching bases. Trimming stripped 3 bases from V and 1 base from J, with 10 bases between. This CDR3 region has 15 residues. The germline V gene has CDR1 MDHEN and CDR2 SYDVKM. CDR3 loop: CASSFGRDSNQPQHF. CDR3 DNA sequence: TGTGCCAGCAGTTTTGGAAGGGACAGCAATCAGCCCCAGCATTTT.

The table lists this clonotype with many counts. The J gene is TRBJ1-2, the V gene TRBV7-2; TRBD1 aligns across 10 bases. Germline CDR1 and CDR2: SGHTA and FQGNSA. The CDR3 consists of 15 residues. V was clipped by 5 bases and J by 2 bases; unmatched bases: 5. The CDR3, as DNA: TGTGCCAGCAGCCTCCGACAGGGGGCGAACTATGGCTACACCTTC. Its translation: CASSLRQGANYGYTF.

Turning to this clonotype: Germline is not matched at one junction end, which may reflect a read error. CDR3 sequence: CAISVPYNQPQRF. The CDR3 DNA follows: TGTGCCATCAGTGTCCCGTACAATCAGCCCCAGCGTTTT. This chain links TRBV10-3 with TRBJ1-5; D is unclear. The CDR3 extends over 13 amino acids. Germline lookup yields CDR1 ENHRY and CDR2 SYGVKD.

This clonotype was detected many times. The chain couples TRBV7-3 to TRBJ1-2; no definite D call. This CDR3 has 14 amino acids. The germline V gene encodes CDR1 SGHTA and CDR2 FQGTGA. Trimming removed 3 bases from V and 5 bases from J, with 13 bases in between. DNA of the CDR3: TGTGCCAGCAGCTTTGAGAGTGAATCTTATGGCTACACCTTC. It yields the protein CASSFESESYGYTF. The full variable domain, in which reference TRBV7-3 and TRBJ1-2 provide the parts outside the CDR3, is GAGVSQTPSNKVTEKGKYVELRCDPISGHTALYWYRQSLGQGPEFLIYFQGTGAADDSGLPNDRFFAVRPEGSVSTLKIQRTERGDSAVYLCASSFESESYGYTFGSGTRLTVV.

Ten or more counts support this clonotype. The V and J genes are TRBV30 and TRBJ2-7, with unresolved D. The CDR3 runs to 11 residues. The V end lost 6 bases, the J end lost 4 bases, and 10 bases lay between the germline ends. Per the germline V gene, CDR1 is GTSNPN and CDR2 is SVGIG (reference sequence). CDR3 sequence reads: CACSTGYEQYF. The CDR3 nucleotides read TGTGCCTGCTCTACCGGGTACGAGCAGTACTTC.

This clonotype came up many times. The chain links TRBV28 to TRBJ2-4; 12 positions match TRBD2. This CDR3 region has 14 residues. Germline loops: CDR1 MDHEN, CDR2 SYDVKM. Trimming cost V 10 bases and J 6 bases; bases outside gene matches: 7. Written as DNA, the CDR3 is TGTGCCACCGTGGCTAGCGGGAGGGGAAACATTCAGTACTTC. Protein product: CATVASGRGNIQYF.

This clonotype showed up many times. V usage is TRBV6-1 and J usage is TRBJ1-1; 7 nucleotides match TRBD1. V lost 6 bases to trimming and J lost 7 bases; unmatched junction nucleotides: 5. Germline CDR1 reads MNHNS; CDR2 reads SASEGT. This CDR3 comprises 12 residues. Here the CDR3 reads CASRGDRVEAFF. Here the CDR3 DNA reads TGTGCCAGCAGGGGTGACAGGGTTGAAGCTTTCTTT.

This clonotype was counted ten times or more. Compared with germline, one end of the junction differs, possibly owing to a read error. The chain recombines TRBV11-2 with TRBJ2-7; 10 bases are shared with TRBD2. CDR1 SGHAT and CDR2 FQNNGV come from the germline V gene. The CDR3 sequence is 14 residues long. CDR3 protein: CASSYRTSGPEGNF. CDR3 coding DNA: TGTGCCAGCAGCTACCGGACTAGCGGACCTGAGGGAAACTTC.

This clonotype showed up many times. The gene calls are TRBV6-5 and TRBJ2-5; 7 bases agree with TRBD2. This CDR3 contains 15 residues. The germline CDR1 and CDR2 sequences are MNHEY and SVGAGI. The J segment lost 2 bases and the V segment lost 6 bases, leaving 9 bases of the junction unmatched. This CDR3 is CASSPGRREQETQYF. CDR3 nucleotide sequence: TGTGCCAGCAGCCCCGGTAGGCGGGAGCAAGAGACCCAGTACTTC.

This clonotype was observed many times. The CDR3 is CASSPSMGLNQPQHF. In DNA, the CDR3 is TGTGCCAGCAGCCCCTCTATGGGATTAAATCAGCCCCAGCATTTT. The V gene is TRBV11-2, the J gene TRBJ1-5; the D is unclear. Per the germline V gene, CDR1 is SGHAT and CDR2 is FQNNGV. The CDR3 is made up of 15 amino acids. The V and J ends lost 5 bases and 4 bases respectively, with 15 bases between them.

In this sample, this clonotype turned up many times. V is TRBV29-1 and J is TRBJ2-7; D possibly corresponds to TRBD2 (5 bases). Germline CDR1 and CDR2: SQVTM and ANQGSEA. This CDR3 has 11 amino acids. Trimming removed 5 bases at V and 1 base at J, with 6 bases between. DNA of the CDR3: TGCAGCGTTCGGGATTCCTACGAGCAGTACTTC. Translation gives CSVRDSYEQYF.